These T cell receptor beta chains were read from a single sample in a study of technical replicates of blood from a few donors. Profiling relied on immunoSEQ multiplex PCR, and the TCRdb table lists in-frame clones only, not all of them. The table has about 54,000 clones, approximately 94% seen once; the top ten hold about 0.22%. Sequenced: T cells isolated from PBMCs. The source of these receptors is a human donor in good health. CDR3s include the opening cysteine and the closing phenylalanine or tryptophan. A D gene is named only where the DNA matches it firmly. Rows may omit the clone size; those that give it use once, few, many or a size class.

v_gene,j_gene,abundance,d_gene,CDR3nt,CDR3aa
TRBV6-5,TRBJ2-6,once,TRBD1,TGTGCCAGCAGTGGCACAGGGGCTGGGGCCAACGTCCTGACTTTC,CASSGTGAGANVLTF
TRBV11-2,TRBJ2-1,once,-,TGTGCCAGCAGCTTCATCCGGGACTCCTACAATGAGCAGTTCTTC,CASSFIRDSYNEQFF
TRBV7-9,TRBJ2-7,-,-,TGTGCCAGCAGCGCAATGTCCAGCGGAGCTGAGCAGTACTTC,CASSAMSSGAEQYF
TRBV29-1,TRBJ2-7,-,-,TGCAGCGTTGAAGATAGGGATGAGGGGGGGCCCTACGAGCAGTACTTC,CSVEDRDEGGPYEQYF
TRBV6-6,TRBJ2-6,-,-,TGTGCCAGCAGTAATACTGGGGCCAACGTCCTGACTTTC,CASSNTGANVLTF
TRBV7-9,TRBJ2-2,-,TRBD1,TGTGCCAGCAGCTTACTCTCAGGGGGCGGAGGGGAGCTGTTTTTT,CASSLLSGGGGELFF
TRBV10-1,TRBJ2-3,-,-,TGCGCCAGCAGCAACGGCGGTGACACAGATACGCAGTATTTT,CASSNGGDTDTQYF
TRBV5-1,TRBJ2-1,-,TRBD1,TGCGCCAGCAAGCTCACGGGACAGGTCTTCAATGAGCAGTTCTTC,CASKLTGQVFNEQFF
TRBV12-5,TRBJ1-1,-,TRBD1,TGTGCTAGTGGTTTGGTCGTGACAGGGAGGATCACTGAAGCTTTCTTT,CASGLVVTGRITEAFF
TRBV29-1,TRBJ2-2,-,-,TGCAGCGTTGATAGCCAGGAGGCCGGGGAGCTGTTTTTT,CSVDSQEAGELFF
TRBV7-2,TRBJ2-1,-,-,TGTGCCAGCAGCGACCCGGGGGAGAGCTACAATGAGCAGTTCTTC,CASSDPGESYNEQFF
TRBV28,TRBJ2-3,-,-,TGTGCCAGCAGTCCCTTGGACAGAGCAGATACGCAGTATTTT,CASSPLDRADTQYF
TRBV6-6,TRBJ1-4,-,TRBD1,TGTGCCAGCACTCCGGGACAGGATGAAAAACTGTTTTTT,CASTPGQDEKLFF
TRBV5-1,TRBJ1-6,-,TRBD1,TGCGCCAGCAGCAGGGGACAGGGGGGTAATTCACCCCTCCACTTT,CASSRGQGGNSPLHF
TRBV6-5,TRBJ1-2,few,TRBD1,TGTGCCAGCAGACAACAGGGGGCGCGTGGCTACACCTTC,CASRQQGARGYTF
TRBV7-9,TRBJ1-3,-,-,TGTGCCAGCAGCTTAGATCTGGGAAACACCATATATTTT,CASSLDLGNTIYF
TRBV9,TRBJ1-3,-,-,TGTGCCAGCAGCGTAGGGTTGGGGGGGGCTCAGGACACCATATATTTT,CASSVGLGGAQDTIYF
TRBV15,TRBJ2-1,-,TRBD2,TGTGCCACCGCCGTTGGCCTTATAGCGGGAGGGAATGAGCAGTTCTTC,CATAVGLIAGGNEQFF
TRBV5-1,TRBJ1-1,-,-,TGCGCCAGCAGCTTGGTCTTGGGCAGCACTGAAGCTTTCTTT,CASSLVLGSTEAFF
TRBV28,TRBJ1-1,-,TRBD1,TGTGCCAGCAGTTTATGGCAGGGGGCGGAAGCTTTCTTT,CASSLWQGAEAFF
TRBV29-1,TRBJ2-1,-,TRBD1,TGCAGCCATGGGACAGGGTCCGATGAGCAGTTCTTC,CSHGTGSDEQFF
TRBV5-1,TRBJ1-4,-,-,TGCGCCAGCAGCTTGTCTAGCCCGATGCTAAATGAAAAACTGTTTTTT,CASSLSSPMLNEKLFF
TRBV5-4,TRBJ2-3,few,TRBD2,TGTGCCAGCAGCTTTCGAGCGGGGGGGCAAACAGATACGCAGTATTTT,CASSFRAGGQTDTQYF
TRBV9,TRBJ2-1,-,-,TGTGCCAGCAGCGGATACAGCGGGCTCAGCTCCTACAATGAGCAGTTCTTC,CASSGYSGLSSYNEQFF
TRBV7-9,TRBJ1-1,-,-,TGTGCCAGCAGCTTAGCAGGGGCCAACACTGAAGCTTTCTTT,CASSLAGANTEAFF
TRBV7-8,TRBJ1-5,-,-,TGTGCCAGCAGCTTATCATACACGATTCAGGGTGTAAGACATCAGCCCCAGCATTTT,CASSLSYTIQGVRHQPQHF
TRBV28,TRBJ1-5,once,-,TGTGCCAGCAGTTTATCACAGGGACATCAGCCCCAGCATTTT,CASSLSQGHQPQHF
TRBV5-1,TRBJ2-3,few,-,TGCGCCAGCAGCTTGGCCGCGGGCCTCACAGATACGCAGTATTTT,CASSLAAGLTDTQYF
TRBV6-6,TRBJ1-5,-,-,TGTGCCAGCAGTTACACATCAGAGGGGGTTCAGCCCCAGCATTTT,CASSYTSEGVQPQHF
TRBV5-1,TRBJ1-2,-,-,TGCGCCAGCAGCAGAAATCAGGGCTATGGCTACACCTTC,CASSRNQGYGYTF
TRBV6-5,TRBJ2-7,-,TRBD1,TGTGCCAGCAGATTACAGGGGCCCCCCTACGAGCAGTACTTC,CASRLQGPPYEQYF
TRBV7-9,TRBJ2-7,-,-,TGTGCCAGCAGCCCAGATGGCAGGGAAGGTAACGAGCAGTACTTC,CASSPDGREGNEQYF
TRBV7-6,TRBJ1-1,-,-,TGTGCCAGCAGCTTAGCAAGTCCCCCAAGGGAGCTTGAAGCTTTCTTT,CASSLASPPRELEAFF
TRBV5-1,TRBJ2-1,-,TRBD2,TGCGCCAGCAGCTTGGCCCCCGGGGGGGGCTCTTTGAATGAGCAGTTCTTC,CASSLAPGGGSLNEQFF
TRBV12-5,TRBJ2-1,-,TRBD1,TGTGCTAGTGGTTTGCCCGGGGGCAGGGGGCTCTACAATGAGCAGTTCTTC,CASGLPGGRGLYNEQFF
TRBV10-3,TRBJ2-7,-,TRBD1,TGTGCCATCAGGGCGACAGGGGAGTCCTACGAGCAGTACTTC,CAIRATGESYEQYF
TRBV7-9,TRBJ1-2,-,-,TGTGCCAGCAGCTTCCCCACAGGGTCGGACCTTGGCTACACCTTC,CASSFPTGSDLGYTF
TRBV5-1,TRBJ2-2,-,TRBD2,TGCGCCAGCAGCTTGGAGGGCCTCGGGGGGTCCGGGGAGCTGTTTTTT,CASSLEGLGGSGELFF
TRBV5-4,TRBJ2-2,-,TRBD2,TGTGCCAGCAGCTCTAGCGGGAGTATCACCGGGGAGCTGTTTTTT,CASSSSGSITGELFF
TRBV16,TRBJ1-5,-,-,TGTGCCAGCAGCCAGCCGGACAGTAATCAGCCCCAGCATTTT,CASSQPDSNQPQHF
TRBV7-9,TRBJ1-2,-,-,TGTGCCAGCAGATATCGAGAAGGGGAGGAGGATGGCTACACCTTC,CASRYREGEEDGYTF
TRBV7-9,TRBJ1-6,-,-,TGTGCCAGCAGCTTAGCAGGGGTCTCCTATAATTCACCCCTCCACTTT,CASSLAGVSYNSPLHF
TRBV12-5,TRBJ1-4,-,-,TGTGCTAGTGGTTTGGGACGGGTCCCTAATGAAAAACTGTTTTTT,CASGLGRVPNEKLFF
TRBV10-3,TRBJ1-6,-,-,TGTGCCGGCGGGGGACGGGAGGGGAATTCACCCCTCCACTTT,CAGGGREGNSPLHF
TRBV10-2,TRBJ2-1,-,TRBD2,TGCGCCAGCAGGGGACTAGCGGGGGTCAATGAGCAGTTCTTC,CASRGLAGVNEQFF
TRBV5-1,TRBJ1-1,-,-,TGCGCCAGCAGCTTGCCCCAGGGGAACACTGAAGCTTTCTTT,CASSLPQGNTEAFF
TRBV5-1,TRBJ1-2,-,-,TGCGCCAGTAGAACAGAACCCTCTAATGGCTACACCTTC,CASRTEPSNGYTF